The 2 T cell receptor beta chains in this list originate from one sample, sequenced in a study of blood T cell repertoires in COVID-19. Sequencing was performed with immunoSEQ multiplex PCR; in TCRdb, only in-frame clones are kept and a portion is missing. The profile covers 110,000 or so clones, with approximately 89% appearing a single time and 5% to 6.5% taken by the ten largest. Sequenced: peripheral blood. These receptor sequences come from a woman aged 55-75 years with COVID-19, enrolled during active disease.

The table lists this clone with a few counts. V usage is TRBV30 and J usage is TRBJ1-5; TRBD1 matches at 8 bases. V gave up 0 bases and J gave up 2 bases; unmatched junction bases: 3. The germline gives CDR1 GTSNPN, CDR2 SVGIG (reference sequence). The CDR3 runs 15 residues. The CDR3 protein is CAWSVGQGGNQPQHF. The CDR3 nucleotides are TGTGCCTGGAGTGTTGGACAGGGAGGCAATCAGCCCCAGCATTTT.

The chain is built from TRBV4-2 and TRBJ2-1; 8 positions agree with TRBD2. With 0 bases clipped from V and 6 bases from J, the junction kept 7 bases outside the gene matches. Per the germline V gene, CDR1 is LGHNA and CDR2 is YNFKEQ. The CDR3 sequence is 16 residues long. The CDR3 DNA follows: TGTGCCAGCAGCCAAGATAGGAGCGGGGGTGTCAATGAGCAGTTCTTC. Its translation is CASSQDRSGGVNEQFF.